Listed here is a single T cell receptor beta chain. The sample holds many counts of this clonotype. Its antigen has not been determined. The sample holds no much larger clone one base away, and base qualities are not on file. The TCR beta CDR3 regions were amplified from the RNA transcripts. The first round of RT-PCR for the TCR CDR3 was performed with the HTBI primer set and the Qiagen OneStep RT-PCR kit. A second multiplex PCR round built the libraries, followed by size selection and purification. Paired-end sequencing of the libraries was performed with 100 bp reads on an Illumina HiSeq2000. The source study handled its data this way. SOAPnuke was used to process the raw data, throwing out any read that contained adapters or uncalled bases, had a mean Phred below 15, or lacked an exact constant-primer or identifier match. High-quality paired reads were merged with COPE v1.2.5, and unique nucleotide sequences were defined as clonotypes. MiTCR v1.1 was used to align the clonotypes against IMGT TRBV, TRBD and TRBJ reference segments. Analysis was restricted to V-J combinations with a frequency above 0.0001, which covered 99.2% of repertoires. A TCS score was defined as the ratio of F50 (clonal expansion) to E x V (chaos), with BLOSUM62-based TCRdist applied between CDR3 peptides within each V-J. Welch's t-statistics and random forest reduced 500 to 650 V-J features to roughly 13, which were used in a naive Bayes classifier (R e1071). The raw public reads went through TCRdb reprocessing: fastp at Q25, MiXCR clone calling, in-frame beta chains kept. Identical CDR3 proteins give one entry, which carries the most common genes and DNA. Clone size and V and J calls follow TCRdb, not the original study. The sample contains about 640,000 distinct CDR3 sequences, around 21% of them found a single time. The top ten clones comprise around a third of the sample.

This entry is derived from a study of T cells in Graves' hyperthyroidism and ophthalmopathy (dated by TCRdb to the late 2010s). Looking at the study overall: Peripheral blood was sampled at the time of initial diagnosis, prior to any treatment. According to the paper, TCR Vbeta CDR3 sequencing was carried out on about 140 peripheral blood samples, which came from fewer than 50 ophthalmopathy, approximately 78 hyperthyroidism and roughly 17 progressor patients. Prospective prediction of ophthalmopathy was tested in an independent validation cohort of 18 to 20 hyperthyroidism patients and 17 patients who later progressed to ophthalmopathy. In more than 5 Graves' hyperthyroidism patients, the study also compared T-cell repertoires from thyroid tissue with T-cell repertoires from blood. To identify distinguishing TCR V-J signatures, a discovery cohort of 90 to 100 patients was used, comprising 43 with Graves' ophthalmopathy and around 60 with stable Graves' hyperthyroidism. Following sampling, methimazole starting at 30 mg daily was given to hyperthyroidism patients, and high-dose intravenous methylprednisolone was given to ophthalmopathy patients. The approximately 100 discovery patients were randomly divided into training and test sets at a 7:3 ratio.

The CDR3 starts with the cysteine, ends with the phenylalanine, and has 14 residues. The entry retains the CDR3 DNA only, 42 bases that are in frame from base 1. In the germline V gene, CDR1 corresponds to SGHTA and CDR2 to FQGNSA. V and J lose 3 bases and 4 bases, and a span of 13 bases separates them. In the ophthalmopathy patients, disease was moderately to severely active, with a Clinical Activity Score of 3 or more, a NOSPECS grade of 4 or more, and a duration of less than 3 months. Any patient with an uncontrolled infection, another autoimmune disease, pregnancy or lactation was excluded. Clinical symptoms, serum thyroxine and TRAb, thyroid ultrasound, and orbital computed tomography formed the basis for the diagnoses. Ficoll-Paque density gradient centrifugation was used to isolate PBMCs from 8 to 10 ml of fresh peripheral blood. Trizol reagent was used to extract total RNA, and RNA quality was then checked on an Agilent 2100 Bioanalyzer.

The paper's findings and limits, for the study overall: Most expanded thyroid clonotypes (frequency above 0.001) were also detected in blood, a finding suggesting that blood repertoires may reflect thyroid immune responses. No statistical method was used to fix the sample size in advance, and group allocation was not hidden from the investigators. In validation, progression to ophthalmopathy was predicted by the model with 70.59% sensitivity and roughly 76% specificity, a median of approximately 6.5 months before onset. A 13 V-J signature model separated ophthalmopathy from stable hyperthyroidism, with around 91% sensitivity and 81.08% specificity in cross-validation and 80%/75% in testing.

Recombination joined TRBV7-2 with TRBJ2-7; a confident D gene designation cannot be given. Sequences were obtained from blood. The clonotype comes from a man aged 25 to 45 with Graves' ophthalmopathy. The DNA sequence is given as TGTGCCAGCAGCTTCCATTTCGGCCCATACGAGCAGTACTTC. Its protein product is CASSFHFGPYEQYF.